This T cell receptor (beta chain) was sequenced in a study of blood T cell repertoires in COVID-19. Authors' data handling: Nucleated cell number was recorded as an estimate derived from reference gene primer amplification. TCRdb's copy holds only in-frame clones and misses some; the assay was immunoSEQ multiplex PCR. The DNA gave D and trimming, while V, J and clone size come from that table. The sample has around 260,000 clones, 70% to 85% seen once. It was during active infection that Seattle patients were enrolled and then longitudinally followed. Germline V gives CDR1 SEHNR, CDR2 FQNEAQ (reference sequence). This CDR3 comprises 15 residues. Trimming removed 2 bases at V and 0 bases at J, with 5 bases between.

The chain carries TRBV7-9 and TRBJ1-6; D unresolved. The sample comprised peripheral blood. This clonotype originated in a human donor with COVID-19, enrolled during active disease. The donor label of this sample is uncertain. CDR3 region: CASSLRGSYNSPLHF. The DNA for the CDR3 is TGTGCCAGCAGCTTACGAGGCTCCTATAATTCACCCCTCCACTTT.